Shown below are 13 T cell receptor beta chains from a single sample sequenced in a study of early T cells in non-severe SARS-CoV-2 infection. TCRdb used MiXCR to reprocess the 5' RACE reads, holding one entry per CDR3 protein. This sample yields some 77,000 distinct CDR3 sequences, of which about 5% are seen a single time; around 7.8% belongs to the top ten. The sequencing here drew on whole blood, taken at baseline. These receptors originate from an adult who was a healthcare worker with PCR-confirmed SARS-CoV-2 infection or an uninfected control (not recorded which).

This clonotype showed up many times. The CDR3 region is CASSPTRLAGGPSNEQFF. In nucleotides, the CDR3 is TGTGCCAGCAGTCCTACCCGACTAGCGGGAGGGCCATCGAATGAGCAGTTCTTC. The gene calls are TRBV28 and TRBJ2-1, with TRBD2 identical over 14 bases. The germline V gene encodes CDR1 MDHEN and CDR2 SYDVKM. The CDR3 sequence is 18 residues long. J was trimmed by 7 bases and V by 5 bases; bases with no gene match: 13.

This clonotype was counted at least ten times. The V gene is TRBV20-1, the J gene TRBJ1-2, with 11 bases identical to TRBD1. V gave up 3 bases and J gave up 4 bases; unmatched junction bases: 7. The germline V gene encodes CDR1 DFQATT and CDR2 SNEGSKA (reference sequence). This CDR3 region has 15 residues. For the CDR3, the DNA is TGCAGTGCTAGTTCGGACAGGGGGCGATTCTATGGCTACACCTTC. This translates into CSASSDRGRFYGYTF.

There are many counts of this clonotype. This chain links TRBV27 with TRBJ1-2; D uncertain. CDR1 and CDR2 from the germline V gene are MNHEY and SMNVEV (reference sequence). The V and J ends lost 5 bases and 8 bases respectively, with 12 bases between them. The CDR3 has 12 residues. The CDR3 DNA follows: TGTGCCAGCAGTCCGGGCCCCGTAGGCTACACCTTC. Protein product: CASSPGPVGYTF.

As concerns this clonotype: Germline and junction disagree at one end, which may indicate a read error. The CDR3 here is CASILGSNYGYTF. The DNA of the CDR3 is TGTGCCAGCATTTTAGGCAGTAACTATGGCTACACCTTC. The rearrangement uses TRBV12-3 or TRBV12-4 and TRBJ1-2, with D hard to call. This CDR3 has 13 amino acids.

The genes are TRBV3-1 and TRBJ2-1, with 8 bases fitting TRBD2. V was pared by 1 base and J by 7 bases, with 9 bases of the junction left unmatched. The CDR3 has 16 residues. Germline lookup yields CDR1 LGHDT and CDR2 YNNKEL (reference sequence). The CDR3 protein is CASSQAAGARVNEQFF. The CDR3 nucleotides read TGTGCCAGCAGCCAAGCAGCGGGAGCCCGGGTAAATGAGCAGTTCTTC.

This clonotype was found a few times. The CDR3 here is CASSWGYTGNTEAFF. The CDR3 bases are TGTGCCAGCAGCTGGGGGTATACAGGGAACACTGAAGCTTTCTTT. This chain connects TRBV11-2 to TRBJ1-1, with a tentative D call TRBD1 (5 bases). The V and J ends lost 4 bases and 1 base respectively, with 13 bases between them. Germline-derived CDR1 and CDR2 are SGHAT and FQNNGV. The CDR3 length is 15 residues.

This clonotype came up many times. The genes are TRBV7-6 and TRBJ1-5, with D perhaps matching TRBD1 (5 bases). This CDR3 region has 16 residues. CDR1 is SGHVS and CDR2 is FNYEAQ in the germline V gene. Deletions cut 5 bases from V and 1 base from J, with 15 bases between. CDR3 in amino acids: CASSLLVGGSNQPQHF. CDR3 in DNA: TGTGCCAGCAGCCTACTAGTGGGGGGGAGCAATCAGCCCCAGCATTTT.

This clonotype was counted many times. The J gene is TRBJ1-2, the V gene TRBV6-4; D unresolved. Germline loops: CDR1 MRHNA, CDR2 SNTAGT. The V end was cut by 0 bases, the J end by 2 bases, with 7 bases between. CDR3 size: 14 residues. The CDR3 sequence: CASSDSGSNYGYTF. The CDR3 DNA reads TGTGCCAGCAGTGACTCAGGCTCAAACTATGGCTACACCTTC.

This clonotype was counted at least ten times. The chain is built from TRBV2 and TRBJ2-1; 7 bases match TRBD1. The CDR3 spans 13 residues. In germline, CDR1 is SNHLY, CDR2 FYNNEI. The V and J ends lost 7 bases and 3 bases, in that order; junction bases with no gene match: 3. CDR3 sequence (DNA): TGTGCCAGCAACCGACAGGGCTACAATGAGCAGTTCTTC. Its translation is CASNRQGYNEQFF.

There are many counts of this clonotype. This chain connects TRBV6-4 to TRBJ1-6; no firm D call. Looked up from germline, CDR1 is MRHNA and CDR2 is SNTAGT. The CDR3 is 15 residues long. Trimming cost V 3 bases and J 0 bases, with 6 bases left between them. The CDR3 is CASSEGSSYNSPLHF. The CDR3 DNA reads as TGTGCCAGCAGTGAAGGGAGCTCCTATAATTCACCCCTCCACTTT.

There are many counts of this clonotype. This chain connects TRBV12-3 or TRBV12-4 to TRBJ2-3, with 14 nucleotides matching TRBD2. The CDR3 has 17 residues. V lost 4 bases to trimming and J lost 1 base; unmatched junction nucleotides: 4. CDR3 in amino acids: CASSSRLAGGRTDTQYF. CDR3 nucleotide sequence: TGTGCCAGCAGTTCCCGACTAGCGGGAGGGCGCACAGATACGCAGTATTTT.

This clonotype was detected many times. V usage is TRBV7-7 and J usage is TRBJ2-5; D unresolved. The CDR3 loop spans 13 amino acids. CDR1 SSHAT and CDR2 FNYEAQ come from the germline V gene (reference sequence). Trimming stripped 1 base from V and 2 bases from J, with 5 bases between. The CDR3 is CASSLGGQETQYF. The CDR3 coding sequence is TGTGCCAGCAGCTTAGGGGGTCAAGAGACCCAGTACTTC.

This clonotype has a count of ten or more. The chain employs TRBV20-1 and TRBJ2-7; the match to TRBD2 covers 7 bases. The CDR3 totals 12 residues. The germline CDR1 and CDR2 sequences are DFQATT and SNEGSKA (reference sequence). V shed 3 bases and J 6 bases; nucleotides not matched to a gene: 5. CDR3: CSASRERGEQYF. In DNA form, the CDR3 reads TGCAGTGCTAGTCGGGAGCGGGGCGAGCAGTACTTC.